Shown below are 13 T cell receptor beta chains from a single sample sequenced in a study of beta chain features in type 1 diabetes. No antigen has been identified for these receptors. Sequencing targeted expressed TCRB transcripts, as all isolated RNA had been reverse transcribed. Libraries were prepared by immunoSEQ multiplex PCR; TCRdb keeps only in-frame clonotypes and omits some of them. The repertoire holds around 260,000 clones, roughly 20% seen once, with 0.028% in the top ten. General study points: In every one of the four CD4+ subsets, TCRB CDR3s were moderately but significantly shorter in Type 1 diabetes patients.

Sample: naive CD4+ T cells from blood. These receptors were taken from a woman in her forties with type 1 diabetes.

This clone has more than one count but fewer than ten. The J gene is TRBJ1-1, the V gene TRBV5-4, with 8 bases identical to TRBD1. The trim removed 5 bases at V and 4 bases at J, leaving 10 bases unmatched. The CDR3 length is 15 residues. Germline CDR1 reads SGHNT; CDR2 reads YYREEE (reference sequence). The CDR3 nucleotides read TGTGCCAGCAGTTTATCAGGGGGCGAAGGCACTGAAGCTTTCTTT. It translates to CASSLSGGEGTEAFF.

This clone was observed a handful of times. Its ends do not fully match the called genes, so a read error is possible. The CDR3 loop is CASSLEGQRNEQFF. Written as DNA, the CDR3 is TGTGCTAGCAGCTTAGAGGGACAGCGCAATGAGCAGTTCTTC. The chain combines TRBV7-7 with TRBJ2-1; the match to TRBD1 covers 7 bases. This CDR3 has 14 amino acids. The V gene's germline CDR1 is SSHAT and CDR2 FNYEAQ (reference sequence).

The chain employs TRBV29-1 and TRBJ2-3; 12 nucleotides align to TRBD2. CDR1 and CDR2 (germline): SQVTM, ANQGSEA. This CDR3 is 15 amino acids long. The CDR3 nucleotides read TGCGCACTGGGGCTAGCGGGGGGGCGGACAGATACGCAGTATTTT. Translation gives CALGLAGGRTDTQYF.

The chain combines TRBV28 with TRBJ1-2; TRBD1 is a possible D gene (5 bases). Trimming removed 1 base at V and 8 bases at J, with 17 bases between. The length of the CDR3 is 15 residues. The germline V gene has CDR1 MDHEN and CDR2 SYDVKM. The chain's CDR3 is CASSLLKGLQRGYTF. As DNA, the CDR3 is TGTGCCAGCAGTTTATTAAAGGGACTACAGCGGGGCTACACCTTC.

This clone has just one count. The chain combines TRBV9 with TRBJ2-3; 9 nucleotides agree with TRBD2. J gave up 1 base and V 2 bases, and 5 bases lay outside the gene matches. The CDR3 has 16 amino acids. Looked up from germline, CDR1 is SGDLS and CDR2 is YYNGEE. The CDR3 reads CASSVTSGLRTDTQYF. Written as DNA, the CDR3 is TGTGCCAGCAGCGTCACTAGCGGGCTTCGCACAGATACGCAGTATTTT.

This clone was recorded a few times. This chain connects TRBV9 to TRBJ2-1; possible D gene TRBD2, 5 bases. Trimming removed 0 bases from V and 8 bases from J, with 12 bases in between. This CDR3 region has 14 residues. Germline V CDR1 and CDR2: SGDLS, YYNGEE. CDR3 sequence: CASSVVSGRDEQFF. The DNA for the CDR3 is TGTGCCAGCAGCGTAGTCAGCGGTAGGGATGAGCAGTTCTTC. Full variable domain (remainder filled in from reference TRBV9 and TRBJ2-1): DSGVTQTPKHLITATGQRVTLRCSPRSGDLSVYWYQQSLDQGLQFLIQYYNGEERAKGNILERFSAQQFPDLHSELNLSSLELGDSALYFCASSVVSGRDEQFFGPGTRLTVL.

This clone showed up just a few times. This chain joins TRBV5-1 and TRBJ2-7, with D possibly matching TRBD1 (6 bases). V was cut by 1 base and J by 9 bases, with 23 bases left in between. CDR3 length equals 16 residues. Germline V gives CDR1 SGHRS, CDR2 YFSETQ. CDR3 amino acids: CASSLSWASLSGVQYF. Written as DNA, the CDR3 is TGCGCCAGCAGCTTGTCGTGGGCCAGCCTTTCAGGGGTGCAGTACTTC.

In its sample, this clone was seen a few times. V gene TRBV29-1 combines with J gene TRBJ1-3; D uncertain. The germline V gene encodes CDR1 SQVTM and CDR2 ANQGSEA. This CDR3 region has 13 residues. With 6 bases removed from V and 0 bases from J, the gap between germline ends came to 9 bases. The CDR3 sequence is CSVARSSGNTIYF. DNA for the CDR3: TGCAGCGTAGCTCGGTCCTCTGGAAACACCATATATTTT.

Only a few counts were recorded for this clone. The V gene is TRBV28, the J gene TRBJ1-2; D remains ambiguous. Germline-derived CDR1 and CDR2 are MDHEN and SYDVKM. V lost 2 bases, J lost 5 bases, and 6 bases lay in between. The CDR3 contains 12 residues. The CDR3 nucleotides are TGTGCCAGCAGTTTACGCCAGTATGGCTACACCTTC. Its translation: CASSLRQYGYTF.

The chain joins TRBV2 to TRBJ2-4; D not certain. CDR3 length: 14 amino acids. V shed 6 bases and J shed 0 bases, with 9 bases lying between them. The germline V gene has CDR1 SNHLY and CDR2 FYNNEI. The CDR3 region is CASSPRIAKNIQYF. The DNA of the CDR3 is TGTGCCAGCAGCCCCAGAATAGCCAAAAACATTCAGTACTTC.

J is TRBJ2-1 and V is TRBV28; 8 bases match TRBD2. Germline values: CDR1 MDHEN, CDR2 SYDVKM. CDR3 size: 15 residues. V lost 2 bases and J lost 5; bases outside the gene matches: 5. The CDR3 protein is CASSLGGRWDNEQFF. The CDR3 bases are TGTGCCAGCAGTTTAGGCGGGAGGTGGGACAATGAGCAGTTCTTC.

This clone was observed a handful of times. The gene calls are TRBV9 and TRBJ1-5; weak D call: TRBD1 (5 bases). The CDR3 contains 15 residues. CDR1 and CDR2 (germline): SGDLS, YYNGEE. V lost 5 bases and J 2 bases, leaving 14 bases between the germline ends. CDR3 DNA: TGTGCCAGCAGTCCTCGGGGGGATCGCAATCAGCCCCAGCATTTT. Protein sequence: CASSPRGDRNQPQHF.

This chain uses TRBV25-1 with TRBJ2-3, with a weak D call TRBD2 (5 bases). The CDR3 is made up of 15 amino acids. In germline, CDR1 is MGHDK, CDR2 SYGVNS. Trimming left V 4 bases short and J 2 bases short, with 13 bases between. CDR3 DNA: TGTGCCAGCAGTGGTGAGGACTGGCTCACAGATACGCAGTATTTT. Encoded protein: CASSGEDWLTDTQYF.